Given below is one T cell receptor (beta chain) in context. Its antigen is not known. The germline CDR1 and CDR2 sequences are MNHEY and SVGAGI. The CDR3 is 15 residues long. Researchers prepared the TRB cDNA libraries using 5' RACE with UMI labels. From its re-call of the 5' RACE reads, TCRdb lists each CDR3 protein once, without DNA. The table lists around 150,000 distinct CDR3 sequences. The data belong to a study of CXCR3-negative and CXCR3-positive naive CD8 T cells. Study results and limitations: The TRB CDR3s that CXCR3-positive naive cells carried were more hydrophobic than those of CXCR3-negative naive cells.

The source of this sequence is a human donor in good health. Some clones in this sample may be carry-over from other donors' samples. The chain couples TRBV6-5 to TRBJ2-4; TCRdb gives TRBD2 as the D gene, but with no DNA this cannot be confirmed. Sequencing input: naive CXCR3+ CD8+ T cells from blood. Subset specified: CD45RO-CCR7+CD27+CD95- naive CD8+ T cells expressing CXCR3 (TNR3+). CDR3 in amino acids: CASSPSGGAKNIQYF.